This TCR beta chain was found in a study of T cell changes during pregnancy in multiple sclerosis. Assay: immunoSEQ multiplex PCR; the TCRdb copy retains only in-frame clones and omits some. The repertoire includes around 69,000 clones, over 75% of them detected once, and roughly 5% sits in the top ten. The sequence derives from a female donor with multiple sclerosis, enrolled in a pregnancy study. Sequences were derived from CD8+ T cells from peripheral blood mononuclear cells, sampled before pregnancy.

This chain's CDR3 is CASTSGGGIVDTQYF. CDR3 nucleotide sequence: TGTGCCAGCACCTCGGGGGGAGGGATTGTAGATACGCAGTATTTT. The chain combines TRBV7-3 with TRBJ2-3; 7 nucleotides align to TRBD2. CDR1 and CDR2 (germline): SGHTA, FQGTGA. Trimming took 7 bases from V and 5 from J; bases not matched to a gene: 12. The CDR3 spans 15 residues. The complete variable domain, with remaining parts taken from reference TRBV7-3 and TRBJ2-3, reads GAGVSQTPSNKVTEKGKYVELRCDPISGHTALYWYRQSLGQGPEFLIYFQGTGAADDSGLPNDRFFAVRPEGSVSTLKIQRTERGDSAVYLCASTSGGGIVDTQYFGPGTRLTVL.